This entry describes one T cell receptor beta chain. This entry belongs to a study of graft-versus-host responses after intestinal transplantation. Germline-derived CDR1 and CDR2 are KGHSH and LQKENI. Between the trimmed V and J ends, which lost 3 bases and 3 bases, there was a span of 8 bases. This CDR3 region has 13 residues. Using immunoSEQ multiplex PCR, the repertoire was profiled, and TCRdb retains in-frame clones only, with some absent. The data show roughly 25,000 clones, approximately 95% seen once. Sample: PBMCs, taken 18 days after transplant. The chain uses TRBV18 and TRBJ2-5, with D perhaps TRBD1 (6 bases). The sequence was obtained from a human patient who received an intestinal transplant, so some T cells may come from the graft donor. CDR3 nucleotides: TGTGCCAGCTCACCCCGACAGGAAGAGACCCAGTACTTC. It codes for CASSPRQEETQYF.